The 20 T cell receptor beta chains listed next were all sequenced from one sample in a study of shared clonotypes between healthy human individuals. Sequencing used immunoSEQ multiplex PCR; TCRdb keeps in-frame clones, though not all of them. The sample has a few million clones; almost 96% are singletons. Sequenced material: naive CD4+ T cells sorted from blood. The subset was: CD45RA+ positively selected. The receptors stem from a man between 18 and 29 years old in good health.

The chain joins TRBV2 to TRBJ2-2; no clear D. CDR1 and CDR2 (germline): SNHLY, FYNNEI. The V end was cut by 7 bases, the J end by 0 bases, with 9 bases between. This CDR3 is built from 14 residues. The CDR3 loop is CASTVASNTGELFF. CDR3 sequence (DNA): TGTGCCAGCACAGTGGCCTCGAACACCGGGGAGCTGTTTTTT.

This chain connects TRBV10-2 to TRBJ2-2, with D perhaps matching TRBD1 (5 bases). The CDR3 is made up of 13 amino acids. Germline loops: CDR1 WSHSY, CDR2 SAAADI. V lost 5 bases, J lost 8 bases, and 12 bases lay in between. CDR3 sequence reads: CASSSDSPGELFF. CDR3 bases: TGCGCCAGCAGTTCAGACAGTCCGGGGGAGCTGTTTTTT.

The rearrangement links TRBV19 to TRBJ2-1, with 8 nucleotides matching TRBD2. The CDR3 sequence is 16 residues long. CDR1 is LNHDA and CDR2 is SQIVND in the germline V gene (reference sequence). J lost 9 bases, V lost 0 bases, and 10 bases had no gene match. This CDR3 reads CASSIDLAGSRIEQFF. The CDR3, as DNA: TGTGCCAGTAGTATAGATCTAGCGGGTAGCAGGATTGAGCAGTTCTTC.

This clone was detected only once. The sample contains more than one DNA sequence encoding this CDR3. The chain joins TRBV5-1 to TRBJ2-5; 14 nucleotides agree with TRBD2. Germline CDR1 and CDR2: SGHRS and YFSETQ. Trimming took 4 bases from V and 5 from J; bases not matched to a gene: 4. The CDR3 runs 15 residues. The CDR3 sequence: CASSLTSGGAETQYF. The CDR3 DNA sequence: TGCGCCAGCAGCCTGACTAGCGGGGGGGCGGAGACCCAGTACTTC. Full variable domain (missing parts from reference TRBV5-1 and TRBJ2-5): KAGVTQTPRYLIKTRGQQVTLSCSPISGHRSVSWYQQTPGQGLQFLFEYFSETQRNKGNFPGRFSGRQFSNSRSEMNVSTLELGDSALYLCASSLTSGGAETQYFGPGTRLLVL.

The rearrangement links TRBV7-3 to TRBJ2-7; TRBD1 agrees at 10 bases. The CDR3 sequence is 14 residues long. With V trimmed by 3 bases and J by 5 bases, 4 bases remained unmatched. Germline CDR1 reads SGHTA; CDR2 reads FQGTGA. CDR3 DNA sequence: TGTGCCAGCAGCTTGGGACAGGGGTTCCACGAGCAGTACTTC. It codes for CASSLGQGFHEQYF. Looking up the rest from reference TRBV7-3 and TRBJ2-7 gives the full variable domain: GAGVSQTPSNKVTEKGKYVELRCDPISGHTALYWYRQSLGQGPEFLIYFQGTGAADDSGLPNDRFFAVRPEGSVSTLKIQRTERGDSAVYLCASSLGQGFHEQYFGPGTRLTVT.

The V gene is TRBV5-1, the J gene TRBJ2-1; 8 nucleotides match TRBD2. CDR1 is SGHRS, CDR2 YFSETQ, per germline. The V segment lost 7 bases and the J segment 7 bases; nucleotides outside the gene matches: 7. The CDR3 contains 13 residues. The CDR3 bases are TGCGCCAGCGGATCTAGCGGGTTTAATGAGCAGTTCTTC. Its translation is CASGSSGFNEQFF.

The chain is built from TRBV28 and TRBJ2-2; D gene unclear. The length of the CDR3 is 13 residues. Trimming stripped 1 base from V and 4 bases from J, with 4 bases between. Germline V gene data show CDR1 as MDHEN and CDR2 as SYDVKM. CDR3 amino acids: CASSLYTTGELFF. The CDR3 DNA reads as TGTGCCAGCAGTTTATATACCACCGGGGAGCTGTTTTTT.

The chain recombines TRBV19 with TRBJ1-2, with D maybe TRBD1 (6 bases). CDR1 is LNHDA and CDR2 is SQIVND in the germline V gene (reference sequence). The CDR3 sequence is 14 residues long. V was clipped by 6 bases and J by 8 bases, with 19 bases between them. CDR3 in amino acids: CASRRLDSGKGYTF. The CDR3 DNA follows: TGTGCCAGTAGGAGACTGGACAGCGGGAAGGGCTACACCTTC.

Of note for this clone: The same CDR3 arises from other DNA sequences in this sample as well. This chain links TRBV30 with TRBJ2-7, with 7 bases fitting TRBD1. Germline values: CDR1 GTSNPN, CDR2 SVGIG (reference sequence). Trimming took 5 bases from V and 4 from J; bases not matched to a gene: 2. The CDR3 covers 11 residues. The CDR3 reads CAWGTAYEQYF. For the CDR3, the DNA is TGTGCCTGGGGGACAGCGTACGAGCAGTACTTC.

The rearrangement joins TRBV18 to TRBJ1-2, with D possibly matching TRBD1 (5 bases). CDR1 is KGHSH, CDR2 LQKENI, per germline. V lost 3 bases, J lost 1 base, and 15 bases lay in between. CDR3 length: 16 amino acids. As DNA, the CDR3 is TGTGCCAGCTCACCGGGCCAACAGGAGATTAACTATGGCTACACCTTC. This codes for CASSPGQQEINYGYTF.

The rearrangement uses TRBV6-1 and TRBJ2-5, with TRBD2 as a possible D gene (7 bases). The V gene lost 3 bases and the J gene lost 4 bases, with 21 bases spanning the gap. Per germline, CDR1 MNHNS and CDR2 SASEGT. This CDR3 is 17 amino acids long. CDR3 nucleotides: TGTGCCAGCAGTGAGCTCAACTGGGGGGGCTTGGTAGAGACCCAGTACTTC. This translates into CASSELNWGGLVETQYF.

This clone is a singleton in its sample. Distinct nucleotide sequences in the sample also encode this CDR3. CDR3 sequence: CASSSTGPYGYTF. The CDR3 DNA reads as TGTGCCAGCAGTTCAACAGGGCCCTATGGCTACACCTTC. V usage is TRBV6-5 and J usage is TRBJ1-2; TRBD1 is a possible D gene (6 bases). Germline values: CDR1 MNHEY, CDR2 SVGAGI. The CDR3 runs to 13 residues. V lost 4 bases, J lost 4 bases, and 10 bases lay in between.

The chain joins TRBV19 to TRBJ1-5; D call uncertain. Germline loops: CDR1 LNHDA, CDR2 SQIVND (reference sequence). The CDR3 is 15 residues long. Trimming stripped 0 bases from V and 7 bases from J, with 13 bases between. CDR3 protein: CASSIETARVQPQHF. The CDR3 DNA sequence: TGTGCCAGTAGTATAGAAACAGCCCGGGTACAGCCCCAGCATTTT. Together with reference TRBV19 and TRBJ1-5, the CDR3 gives the full variable domain: DGGITQSPKYLFRKEGQNVTLSCEQNLNHDAMYWYRQDPGQGLRLIYYSQIVNDFQKGDIAEGYSVSREKKESFPLTVTSAQKNPTAFYLCASSIETARVQPQHFGDGTRLSIL.

The chain links TRBV4-3 to TRBJ2-2, with a possible D match to TRBD1 (8 bases). Looked up from germline, CDR1 is LGHNA and CDR2 is YSLEER. This CDR3 contains 19 residues. Trimming shortened V by 2 bases and J by 4 bases, and 23 bases separated the two germline ends. CDR3: CASSQSLSTGGRVTGELFF. CDR3 coding DNA: TGCGCCAGCAGCCAAAGCCTCTCTACAGGGGGGAGGGTCACCGGGGAGCTGTTTTTT.

This chain links TRBV6-1 with TRBJ1-4; 9 bases agree with TRBD1. CDR1 and CDR2 (germline): MNHNS, SASEGT. The CDR3 is 14 residues long. The V and J ends lost 5 bases and 6 bases, in that order; junction bases with no gene match: 4. The CDR3 DNA reads TGTGCCAGCAGTACCGGGACAGGGCATGAAAAACTGTTTTTT. Protein: CASSTGTGHEKLFF.

V usage is TRBV25-1 and J usage is TRBJ1-6; D is undetermined. Germline V gene sequence: CDR1 MGHDK, CDR2 SYGVNS. This CDR3 is built from 14 residues. V lost 2 bases and J 9 bases, leaving 11 bases between the germline ends. The CDR3 is CASSEVRFGSPLHF. In DNA, the CDR3 is TGTGCCAGCAGTGAAGTGAGGTTTGGTTCACCCCTCCACTTT. The variable domain in full, completed from reference TRBV25-1 and TRBJ1-6, reads EADIYQTPRYLVIGTGKKITLECSQTMGHDKMYWYQQDPGMELHLIHYSYGVNSTEKGDLSSESTVSRIRTEHFPLTLESARPSHTSQYLCASSEVRFGSPLHFGNGTRLTVT.

The sample holds one count of this clone. The chain carries TRBV10-2 and TRBJ2-3; 9 bases align to TRBD2. V shed 1 base and J 1 base; nucleotides not matched to a gene: 6. Germline CDR1 is WSHSY and CDR2 is SAAADI. The CDR3 covers 17 residues. The CDR3 nucleotides are TGCGCCAGCAGTGAGTATTGGCTAGCGGGGCGCACAGATACGCAGTATTTT. As protein: CASSEYWLAGRTDTQYF.

The chain combines TRBV7-2 with TRBJ2-5; the D is unclear. V gave up 5 bases and J gave up 4 bases, with 17 bases separating them. This CDR3 has 15 amino acids. The germline gives CDR1 SGHTA, CDR2 FQGNSA. CDR3 bases: TGTGCCAGCAGCCGTTTTGTCCAAGTGGGAGAGACCCAGTACTTC. This gives the protein CASSRFVQVGETQYF.

DNA of the CDR3: TGTGCCTGGAGTCCTGGGAGTTGGGGCTACACCTTC. Its protein product is CAWSPGSWGYTF. The chain recombines TRBV30 with TRBJ1-2; D not certain. The CDR3 sequence is 12 residues long. The germline V gene has CDR1 GTSNPN and CDR2 SVGIG (reference sequence). The V and J ends lost 2 bases and 8 bases respectively, with 12 bases between them.

Regarding this clone: The junction does not match germline at one end; this may be a read error. V is TRBV7-7 and J is TRBJ2-5; D is unresolved. Germline V gene lookup returns CDR1 SSHAT and CDR2 FNYEAQ (reference sequence). This CDR3 is 13 amino acids long. CDR3 region: CASSLGAAETQYF. CDR3 nucleotide sequence: TGTGCTAGCAGCTTAGGTGCCGCAGAGACCCAGTACTTC.